Listed below are T cell receptor beta chains from one sample, sequenced in a study of OX40 agonist ivuxolimab in advanced cancers. Measured with immunoSEQ multiplex PCR; TCRdb has only the in-frame clones, and not every one. The repertoire holds tens of thousands of clones, roughly nine tenths seen once, with around 0.75% in the top ten. The specimen comprised CD4+ or CD8+ T cells sorted from blood, sampled in a trial of the OX40 agonist ivuxolimab. The source of these receptors is an adult with an advanced solid tumor such as melanoma, head and neck, liver or kidney cancer. CDR3s include the opening cysteine and the closing phenylalanine or tryptophan. Each record gives: CDR3 protein, CDR3 DNA, V gene, clone size, J gene, D gene, CDR3 length. D genes are given only for firm matches. Clone size is stated in some rows and not others, as once, few, many or a class when expanded.

CDR3aa: CASSQWQGYEQYF
CDR3nt: TGTGCCAGCAGCCAATGGCAGGGCTACGAGCAGTACTTC
v_gene: TRBV16
abundance: NA
j_gene: TRBJ2-7
d_gene: NA
len: 13

CDR3aa: CASSIVSGRSYEQFF
CDR3nt: TGTGCCAGTAGTATAGTTAGCGGGAGATCCTATGAGCAGTTCTTC
v_gene: TRBV19
abundance: once
j_gene: TRBJ2-1
d_gene: TRBD2
len: 15

CDR3aa: CASSFFRSGNQPQHF
CDR3nt: TGTGCCAGTAGCTTTTTTCGGTCAGGGAATCAGCCCCAGCATTTT
v_gene: TRBV19
abundance: NA
j_gene: TRBJ1-5
d_gene: NA
len: 15

CDR3aa: CASRPRFDRAGEQYF
CDR3nt: TGTGCCAGCAGACCCCGGTTCGACAGGGCTGGCGAGCAGTACTTC
v_gene: TRBV6-5
abundance: once
j_gene: TRBJ2-7
d_gene: TRBD1
len: 15

CDR3aa: CASSPSGTYGYTF
CDR3nt: TGTGCCAGTAGTCCGTCAGGGACCTATGGCTACACCTTC
v_gene: TRBV19
abundance: NA
j_gene: TRBJ1-2
d_gene: NA
len: 13

CDR3aa: CASSSSSSYGYTF
CDR3nt: TGTGCCAGCAGCTCATCCAGTTCCTATGGCTACACCTTC
v_gene: TRBV7-2
abundance: NA
j_gene: TRBJ1-2
d_gene: NA
len: 13

CDR3aa: CASIPQGITEAFF
CDR3nt: TGTGCCAGCATACCCCAGGGCATCACTGAAGCTTTCTTT
v_gene: TRBV6-1
abundance: NA
j_gene: TRBJ1-1
d_gene: NA
len: 13

CDR3aa: CSVEGGRSVDEQFF
CDR3nt: TGCAGCGTTGAAGGCGGGAGGAGTGTGGATGAGCAGTTCTTC
v_gene: TRBV29-1
abundance: NA
j_gene: TRBJ2-1
d_gene: TRBD2
len: 14

CDR3aa: CASAFESETQYF
CDR3nt: TGCGCCAGCGCCTTCGAATCGGAGACCCAGTACTTC
v_gene: TRBV5-1
abundance: NA
j_gene: TRBJ2-5
d_gene: NA
len: 12

CDR3aa: CASSPRTISSGANVLTF
CDR3nt: TGTGCCAGCTCACCACGAACAATCAGCTCTGGGGCCAACGTCCTGACTTTC
v_gene: TRBV18
abundance: NA
j_gene: TRBJ2-6
d_gene: NA
len: 17

CDR3aa: CDTGDESTDTQYF
CDR3nt: TGTGACACGGGAGACGAGAGCACAGATACGCAGTATTTT
v_gene: TRBV2
abundance: NA
j_gene: TRBJ2-3
d_gene: NA
len: 13

CDR3aa: CASSQQRGETGELFF
CDR3nt: TGTGCCAGCAGCCAGCAACGTGGGGAGACCGGGGAGCTGTTTTTT
v_gene: TRBV5-4
abundance: NA
j_gene: TRBJ2-2
d_gene: NA
len: 15

CDR3aa: CASSLRRVAGEAQYF
CDR3nt: TGTGCCAGCAGCTTGAGACGAGTAGCGGGAGAGGCGCAGTATTTT
v_gene: TRBV5-8
abundance: NA
j_gene: TRBJ2-3
d_gene: TRBD2
len: 15

CDR3aa: CASSTQGYSYEQYF
CDR3nt: TGTGCCAGCAGCACTCAGGGGTACTCCTACGAGCAGTACTTC
v_gene: TRBV11-2
abundance: NA
j_gene: TRBJ2-7
d_gene: NA
len: 14

CDR3aa: CASSPYRDSAYEQYF
CDR3nt: TGTGCCAGCTCACCATACCGGGACTCCGCGTACGAGCAGTACTTC
v_gene: TRBV18
abundance: NA
j_gene: TRBJ2-7
d_gene: NA
len: 15

CDR3aa: CASSLGLRAGNTIYF
CDR3nt: TGTGCCAGCAGCTTAGGATTGAGGGCTGGAAACACCATATATTTT
v_gene: TRBV7-2
abundance: NA
j_gene: TRBJ1-3
d_gene: NA
len: 15

CDR3aa: CASSLGGQSNQPQHF
CDR3nt: TGTGCCAGCAGCTTAGGGGGACAGAGCAATCAGCCCCAGCATTTT
v_gene: TRBV7-8
abundance: NA
j_gene: TRBJ1-5
d_gene: TRBD1
len: 15

CDR3aa: CASSPSGTVDYGYTF
CDR3nt: TGTGCCAGCTCACCCTCCGGGACAGTAGACTATGGCTACACCTTC
v_gene: TRBV18
abundance: once
j_gene: TRBJ1-2
d_gene: TRBD1
len: 15

CDR3aa: CASSWTATNEKLFF
CDR3nt: TGTGCCAGCAGTTGGACAGCAACTAATGAAAAACTGTTTTTT
v_gene: TRBV6-5
abundance: NA
j_gene: TRBJ1-4
d_gene: NA
len: 14

CDR3aa: CASSFTSRTHEQYF
CDR3nt: TGTGCCAGCAGCTTCACGAGTCGGACACACGAGCAGTACTTC
v_gene: TRBV7-2
abundance: NA
j_gene: TRBJ2-7
d_gene: NA
len: 14

CDR3aa: CASSIVSGGSYEQYF
CDR3nt: TGTGCCAGTAGTATAGTTAGCGGGGGTTCCTACGAGCAGTACTTC
v_gene: TRBV19
abundance: NA
j_gene: TRBJ2-7
d_gene: TRBD2
len: 15

CDR3aa: CASSEGGETQYF
CDR3nt: TGCGCCAGCAGCGAGGGGGGCGAGACCCAGTACTTC
v_gene: TRBV10-1
abundance: NA
j_gene: TRBJ2-5
d_gene: NA
len: 12

CDR3aa: CASSQVSGANVLTF
CDR3nt: TGCGCCAGCAGCCAAGTCTCTGGGGCCAACGTCCTGACTTTC
v_gene: TRBV5-1
abundance: NA
j_gene: TRBJ2-6
d_gene: NA
len: 14

CDR3aa: CASSRGRAIYEQFF
CDR3nt: TGTGCCAGTTCTCGCGGGAGGGCAATCTATGAGCAGTTCTTC
v_gene: TRBV2
abundance: NA
j_gene: TRBJ2-1
d_gene: TRBD2
len: 14

CDR3aa: CASSLPGTGSAEAFF
CDR3nt: TGTGCCAGCAGTTTACCCGGGACAGGGAGTGCTGAAGCTTTCTTT
v_gene: TRBV28
abundance: NA
j_gene: TRBJ1-1
d_gene: TRBD1
len: 15

CDR3aa: CASSDGLRGNIQYF
CDR3nt: TGTGCCAGCAGTGACGGTTTAAGAGGGAACATTCAGTACTTC
v_gene: TRBV2
abundance: NA
j_gene: TRBJ2-4
d_gene: NA
len: 14

CDR3aa: CASRPVVYQPQHF
CDR3nt: TGTGCCAGCAGGCCGGTAGTCTATCAGCCCCAGCATTTT
v_gene: TRBV27
abundance: NA
j_gene: TRBJ1-5
d_gene: NA
len: 13

CDR3aa: CASSFGTAFYGYTF
CDR3nt: TGTGCCAGCAGCTTCGGGACGGCCTTTTATGGCTACACCTTC
v_gene: TRBV11-1
abundance: NA
j_gene: TRBJ1-2
d_gene: NA
len: 14

CDR3aa: CAAIEGTSGICEQYF
CDR3nt: TGCGCCGCCATCGAAGGGACTAGCGGCATCTGCGAGCAGTACTTC
v_gene: TRBV10-1
abundance: NA
j_gene: TRBJ2-7
d_gene: TRBD2
len: 15

CDR3aa: CASSGPANTGELFF
CDR3nt: TGTGCCAGCAGTGGCCCAGCGAACACCGGGGAGCTGTTTTTT
v_gene: TRBV6-5
abundance: NA
j_gene: TRBJ2-2
d_gene: NA
len: 14

CDR3aa: CASSTGTGGGYTF
CDR3nt: TGTGCCAGCAGTACCGGGACAGGGGGTGGCTACACCTTC
v_gene: TRBV6-5
abundance: NA
j_gene: TRBJ1-2
d_gene: TRBD1
len: 13

CDR3aa: CASSTNGEKNTGELFF
CDR3nt: TGTGCCAGCAGCACCAATGGGGAAAAGAACACCGGGGAGCTGTTTTTT
v_gene: TRBV28
abundance: NA
j_gene: TRBJ2-2
d_gene: NA
len: 16

CDR3aa: CASRGRGGTGELFF
CDR3nt: TGTGCCAGCAGGGGACGGGGGGGCACCGGGGAGCTGTTTTTT
v_gene: TRBV6-1
abundance: NA
j_gene: TRBJ2-2
d_gene: TRBD2
len: 14

CDR3aa: CASSYRSGSSADTQYF
CDR3nt: TGCGCCAGCAGCTACCGTAGCGGGAGTTCGGCAGATACGCAGTATTTT
v_gene: TRBV5-1
abundance: once
j_gene: TRBJ2-3
d_gene: TRBD2
len: 16

CDR3aa: CASSLGAGAWEQYF
CDR3nt: TGTGCCAGCTCCCTGGGGGCTGGGGCTTGGGAGCAGTACTTC
v_gene: TRBV18
abundance: NA
j_gene: TRBJ2-7
d_gene: NA
len: 14

CDR3aa: CASSLGSGKETQYF
CDR3nt: TGTGCCAGCAGCTTAGGGAGCGGGAAAGAGACCCAGTACTTC
v_gene: TRBV7-9
abundance: NA
j_gene: TRBJ2-5
d_gene: TRBD2
len: 14

CDR3aa: CASSLGTGSYQPQHF
CDR3nt: TGTGCCAGCAGTTTGGGTACAGGGTCCTATCAGCCCCAGCATTTT
v_gene: TRBV27
abundance: NA
j_gene: TRBJ1-5
d_gene: NA
len: 15

CDR3aa: CASNLKIGVEQFF
CDR3nt: TGTGCCAGCAACCTAAAAATCGGAGTGGAGCAGTTCTTC
v_gene: TRBV2
abundance: NA
j_gene: TRBJ2-1
d_gene: NA
len: 13

CDR3aa: CASSLVGTSGPNTGELFF
CDR3nt: TGTGCCAGCAGCTTAGTAGGGACTAGCGGTCCGAACACCGGGGAGCTGTTTTTT
v_gene: TRBV7-9
abundance: NA
j_gene: TRBJ2-2
d_gene: TRBD2
len: 18

CDR3aa: CASRTSDYPAGEQFF
CDR3nt: TGTGCCAGCAGGACGTCGGACTACCCAGCTGGTGAGCAGTTCTTC
v_gene: TRBV28
abundance: NA
j_gene: TRBJ2-1
d_gene: NA
len: 15

CDR3aa: CASSHRDKQETQYF
CDR3nt: TGTGCCAGCAGCCACCGGGACAAACAAGAGACCCAGTACTTC
v_gene: TRBV4-2
abundance: NA
j_gene: TRBJ2-5
d_gene: NA
len: 14